This T cell receptor beta chain appears in the sequencing data of a study of cytomegalovirus exposure and HLA in healthy donors. Overall study context: In a previous analysis, nearly 120 million unique TCR beta sequences were found from roughly 200 million T cells. HLA-typed donors were the source of 83 million or so unique TCRs held in an early data release.

This CDR3 comprises 15 residues. CDR1 and CDR2 from the germline V gene are KGHSH and LQKENI. The V gene lost 4 bases and the J gene lost 3 bases, with 15 bases spanning the gap. PCR employed 60 Vbeta and 13 Jbeta primers. TCRdb's copy holds only in-frame clones and misses some; the assay was immunoSEQ multiplex PCR. The top ten clones hold around 3.2% of a sample with around 170,000 clones, approximately 84% of them seen once. Study observations and caveats: Accurate prediction of most subjects' HLA-A and HLA-B alleles from TCR beta sequences was reported. Researchers catalogued roughly 170 TCR beta chains as cytomegalovirus-associated.

For this clone: Its specificity is not known.

The chain couples TRBV18 to TRBJ1-1; D gene ambiguous. The clonotype originates from a woman aged 45-59 years in good health and CMV-seropositive. Material: PBMCs. This CDR3 reads CASSLGSGVDTEAFF. The CDR3 coding sequence is TGTGCCAGCTCACTCGGGAGCGGGGTGGACACTGAAGCTTTCTTT.